The 11 T cell receptor beta chains presented below share a single source sample, sequenced in a study of blood T cell repertoires in COVID-19. Data came from immunoSEQ multiplex PCR; TCRdb stores just in-frame clones and leaves some out. This sample has hundreds of thousands of clones, with around four fifths found just once. The sequencing sample was made of peripheral blood. These receptors were taken from a woman of 80 years or more with active or convalescent COVID-19.

The rearrangement joins TRBV21-1 to TRBJ1-5; the DNA was not compared with TRBD1, the D call given in the table. TRBV21-1 is flagged as a pseudogene. The CDR3 spans 18 residues. The chain's CDR3 is CASNLGQVSKAGNQPQHF. The CDR3 DNA follows: TGTGCCAGCAACCTGGGACAGGTCTCTAAAGCGGGCAATCAGCCCCAGCATTTT.

The chain links TRBV6-2 or TRBV6-3 to TRBJ1-1, with a weak D call TRBD1 (6 bases). Trimming pared 6 bases from V and 6 bases from J, leaving 17 bases between. This CDR3 has 14 amino acids. Germline V gene lookup returns CDR1 MNHEY and CDR2 SVGEGT. The CDR3 DNA sequence: TGTGCCAGCAGCAACTTCCAGGGGTTGCCTGAAGCTTTCTTT. The encoded protein is CASSNFQGLPEAFF.

The sample holds a few counts of this clone. The V and J genes are TRBV3-1 (or the pseudogene TRBV3-2) and TRBJ2-1; TRBD2 matches 8 bases. There are 15 residues in the CDR3. Germline V gene sequence: CDR1 LGHDT, CDR2 YNNKEL (reference sequence). Trimming took 4 bases from V and 6 from J; bases not matched to a gene: 8. CDR3 sequence: CASSPGAAGVNEQFF. CDR3 nucleotides: TGTGCCAGCAGCCCCGGGGCAGCGGGAGTCAATGAGCAGTTCTTC.

The table lists this clone with many counts. This specimen includes other DNA sequences encoding the same CDR3. The rearrangement joins TRBV7-9 to TRBJ1-1; D is uncertain. Trimming shortened V by 2 bases and J by 5 bases, and 6 bases separated the two germline ends. Germline V gene data show CDR1 as SEHNR and CDR2 as FQNEAQ (reference sequence). CDR3 length: 12 residues. CDR3 sequence: CASSLLGTEAFF. DNA for the CDR3: TGTGCCAGCAGCTTACTCGGGACTGAAGCTTTCTTT.

This clone was found once. The J gene is TRBJ2-7, the V gene TRBV5-5; the D is unclear. Germline V CDR1 and CDR2: SGHKS, YYEKEE (reference sequence). Trimming shortened V by 2 bases and J by 3 bases, and 12 bases separated the two germline ends. This CDR3 is built from 14 residues. The CDR3: CASSLQSLIYEQYF. Written as DNA, the CDR3 is TGTGCCAGCAGCTTACAGAGTTTGATCTACGAGCAGTACTTC.

This clone has just one count. V is TRBV14 and J is TRBJ2-2; TRBD2 matches 7 bases. This CDR3 is 17 amino acids long. V dropped 2 bases and J dropped 5; count of bases not matched to a gene: 11. Germline CDR1 and CDR2: SGHDN and FVKESK. CDR3 sequence reads: CASSQPSSGRWTGELFF. The CDR3 coding sequence is TGTGCCAGCAGCCAACCCTCTAGCGGCAGGTGGACCGGGGAGCTGTTTTTT.

This chain connects TRBV28 to TRBJ2-5, with D perhaps matching TRBD1 (5 bases). Germline V gene sequence: CDR1 MDHEN, CDR2 SYDVKM. V was cut by 7 bases and J by 4 bases, with 16 bases left in between. The CDR3 loop spans 14 amino acids. CDR3 protein: CASIPLGVGETQYF. The CDR3 nucleotides are TGTGCCAGCATCCCGCTAGGGGTGGGAGAGACCCAGTACTTC.

This clone has only a few counts. This chain links TRBV7-9 with TRBJ2-5, with 11 bases that match TRBD2. With 5 bases clipped from V and 5 bases from J, the junction kept 7 bases outside the gene matches. The CDR3 extends over 15 amino acids. The germline gives CDR1 SEHNR, CDR2 FQNEAQ (reference sequence). CDR3 loop: CASSASSGRRETQYF. In DNA form, the CDR3 reads TGTGCCAGCAGCGCGTCTAGCGGGAGGAGGGAGACCCAGTACTTC.

This chain joins TRBV7-2 and TRBJ2-7, with 11 bases that match TRBD2. From germline, CDR1 is SGHTA and CDR2 FQGNSA. The CDR3 sequence is 16 residues long. The V gene end was trimmed by 3 bases and the J gene end by 2 bases; junction bases not matched to a gene: 6. CDR3 coding DNA: TGTGCCAGCAGCTTGGACTTTAGCGGGAGGGCCTACGAGCAGTACTTC. Protein: CASSLDFSGRAYEQYF. Drawing the rest from reference TRBV7-2 and TRBJ2-7, the complete variable domain is GAGVSQSPSNKVTEKGKDVELRCDPISGHTALYWYRQSLGQGLEFLIYFQGNSAPDKSGLPSDRFSAERTGGSVSTLTIQRTQQEDSAVYLCASSLDFSGRAYEQYFGPGTRLTVT.

This clone showed up just once. The chain uses TRBV3-1 (or the pseudogene TRBV3-2) and TRBJ2-1; tentatively, D is TRBD2 (6 bases). The CDR3 has 16 residues. V was trimmed by 2 bases and J by 3 bases, leaving 14 bases between them. Per the germline V gene, CDR1 is LGHDT and CDR2 is YNNKEL (reference sequence). The CDR3 protein is CASSQPGRAGYNEQFF. The CDR3 nucleotides are TGTGCCAGCAGCCAACCGGGGCGAGCGGGCTACAATGAGCAGTTCTTC.

This clone was counted a single time. The rearrangement uses TRBV14 and TRBJ2-3; TRBD2 aligns across 13 bases. The germline V gene has CDR1 SGHDN and CDR2 FVKESK. V lost 5 bases, J lost 0 bases, and 8 bases stayed unmatched. The CDR3 contains 18 residues. CDR3 in DNA: TGTGCCAGCAGCGGGGGACTAGCGGGAACAACTAGCACAGATACGCAGTATTTT. Residues: CASSGGLAGTTSTDTQYF.